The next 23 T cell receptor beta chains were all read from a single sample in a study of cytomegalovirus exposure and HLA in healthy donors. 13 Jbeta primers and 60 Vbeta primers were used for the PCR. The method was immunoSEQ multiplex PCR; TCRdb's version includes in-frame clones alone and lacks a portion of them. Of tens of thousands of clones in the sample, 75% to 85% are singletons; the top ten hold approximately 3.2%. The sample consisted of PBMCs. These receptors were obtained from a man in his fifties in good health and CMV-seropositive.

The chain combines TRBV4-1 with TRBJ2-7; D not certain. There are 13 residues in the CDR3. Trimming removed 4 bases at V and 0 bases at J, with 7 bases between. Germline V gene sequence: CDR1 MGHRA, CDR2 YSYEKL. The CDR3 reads CASSRLVSYEQYF. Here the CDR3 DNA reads TGCGCCAGCAGCCGACTTGTCTCCTACGAGCAGTACTTC.

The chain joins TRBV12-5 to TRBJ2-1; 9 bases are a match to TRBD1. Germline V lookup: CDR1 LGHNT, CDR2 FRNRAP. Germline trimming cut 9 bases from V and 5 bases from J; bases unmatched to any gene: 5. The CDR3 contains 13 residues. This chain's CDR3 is CASRQGVNNEQFF. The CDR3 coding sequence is TGTGCTAGCAGACAGGGGGTAAACAATGAGCAGTTCTTC. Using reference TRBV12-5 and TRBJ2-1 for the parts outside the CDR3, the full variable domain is DARVTQTPRHKVTEMGQEVTMRCQPILGHNTVFWYRQTMMQGLELLAYFRNRAPLDDSGMPKDRFSAEMPDATLATLKIQPSEPRDSAVYFCASRQGVNNEQFFGPGTRLTVL.

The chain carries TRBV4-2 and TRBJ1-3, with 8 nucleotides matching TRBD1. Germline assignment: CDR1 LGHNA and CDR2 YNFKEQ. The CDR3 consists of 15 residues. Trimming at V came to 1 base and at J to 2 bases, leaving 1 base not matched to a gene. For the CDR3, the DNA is TGTGCCAGCAGCCAAGGGACAGGGACTGGAAACACCATATATTTT. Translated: CASSQGTGTGNTIYF.

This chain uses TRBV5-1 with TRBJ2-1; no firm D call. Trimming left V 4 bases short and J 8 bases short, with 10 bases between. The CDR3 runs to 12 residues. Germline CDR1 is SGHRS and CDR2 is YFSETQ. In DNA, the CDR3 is TGCGCCAGCAGCCCGGGTCTCCATGAGCAGTTCTTC. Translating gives CASSPGLHEQFF.

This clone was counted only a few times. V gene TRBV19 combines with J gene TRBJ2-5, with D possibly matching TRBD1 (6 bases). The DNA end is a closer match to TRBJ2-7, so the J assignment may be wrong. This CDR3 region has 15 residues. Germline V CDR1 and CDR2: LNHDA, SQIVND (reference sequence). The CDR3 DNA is TGTGCCAGTAGTCTGAAGACAGGAACGATCTACGAGCAGTACTTC. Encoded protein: CASSLKTGTIYEQYF.

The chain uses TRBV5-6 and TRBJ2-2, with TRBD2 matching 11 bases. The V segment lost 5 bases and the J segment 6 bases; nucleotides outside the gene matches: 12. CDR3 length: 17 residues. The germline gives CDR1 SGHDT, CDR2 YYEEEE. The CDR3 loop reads CASSRVSVAGGAGELFF. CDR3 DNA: TGTGCCAGCAGTCGAGTTTCGGTAGCGGGAGGGGCCGGGGAGCTGTTTTTT.

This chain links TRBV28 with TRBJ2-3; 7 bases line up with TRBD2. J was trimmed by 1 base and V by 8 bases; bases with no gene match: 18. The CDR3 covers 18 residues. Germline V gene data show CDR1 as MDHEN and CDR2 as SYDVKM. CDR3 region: CASLHWRGGPLGTDTQYF. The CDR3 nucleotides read TGTGCCAGCCTGCATTGGCGGGGAGGGCCCCTCGGCACAGATACGCAGTATTTT.

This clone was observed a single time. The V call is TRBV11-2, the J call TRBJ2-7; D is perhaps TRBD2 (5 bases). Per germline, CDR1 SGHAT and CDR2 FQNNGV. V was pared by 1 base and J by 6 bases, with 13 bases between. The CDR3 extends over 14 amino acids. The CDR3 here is CASSLALARREQYF. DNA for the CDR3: TGTGCCAGCAGCTTAGCCCTAGCTAGACGCGAGCAGTACTTC.

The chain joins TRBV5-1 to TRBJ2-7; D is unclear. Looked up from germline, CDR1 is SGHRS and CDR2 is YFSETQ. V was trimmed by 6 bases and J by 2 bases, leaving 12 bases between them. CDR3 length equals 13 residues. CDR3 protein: CASKDGGAYEQYF. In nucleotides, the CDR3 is TGCGCCAGCAAGGATGGTGGAGCCTACGAGCAGTACTTC.

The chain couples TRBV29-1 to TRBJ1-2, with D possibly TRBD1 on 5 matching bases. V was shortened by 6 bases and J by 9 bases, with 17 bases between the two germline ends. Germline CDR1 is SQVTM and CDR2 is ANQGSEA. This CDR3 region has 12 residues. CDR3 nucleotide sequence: TGCAGCGTCCTTTTACAGGACGTCCGCTACACCTTC. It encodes CSVLLQDVRYTF. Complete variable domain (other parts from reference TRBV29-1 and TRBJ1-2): SAVISQKPSRDICQRGTSLTIQCQVDSQVTMMFWYRQQPGQSLTLIATANQGSEATYESGFVIDKFPISRPNLTFSTLTVSNMSPEDSSIYLCSVLLQDVRYTFGSGTRLTVV.

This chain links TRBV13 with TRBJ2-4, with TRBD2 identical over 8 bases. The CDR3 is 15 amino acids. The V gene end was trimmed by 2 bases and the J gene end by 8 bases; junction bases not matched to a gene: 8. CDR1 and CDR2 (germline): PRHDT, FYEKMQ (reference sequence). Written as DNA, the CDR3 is TGTGCCAGCAGCTTATCGGGGGGGTTAATAGACATTCAGTACTTC. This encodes CASSLSGGLIDIQYF.

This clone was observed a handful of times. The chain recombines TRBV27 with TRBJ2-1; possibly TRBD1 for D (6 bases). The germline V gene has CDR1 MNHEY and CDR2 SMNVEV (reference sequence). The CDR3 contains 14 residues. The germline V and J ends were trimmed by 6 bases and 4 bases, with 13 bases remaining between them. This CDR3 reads CASRHRDTYNEQFF. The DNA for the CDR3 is TGTGCCAGCAGGCACCGGGACACGTACAATGAGCAGTTCTTC.

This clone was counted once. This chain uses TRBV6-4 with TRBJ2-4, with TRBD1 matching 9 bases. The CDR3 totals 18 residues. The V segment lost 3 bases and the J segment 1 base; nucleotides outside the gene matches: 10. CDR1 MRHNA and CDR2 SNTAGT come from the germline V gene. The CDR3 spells CASSERKQGALAKNIQYF. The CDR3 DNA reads TGTGCCAGCAGTGAAAGAAAACAGGGGGCGCTGGCCAAAAACATTCAGTACTTC.

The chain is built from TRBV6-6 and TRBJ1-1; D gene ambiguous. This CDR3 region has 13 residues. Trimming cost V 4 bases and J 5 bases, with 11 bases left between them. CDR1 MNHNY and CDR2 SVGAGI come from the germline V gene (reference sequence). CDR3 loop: CASSSPSGTEAFF. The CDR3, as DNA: TGTGCCAGCAGTTCCCCATCGGGAACTGAAGCTTTCTTT.

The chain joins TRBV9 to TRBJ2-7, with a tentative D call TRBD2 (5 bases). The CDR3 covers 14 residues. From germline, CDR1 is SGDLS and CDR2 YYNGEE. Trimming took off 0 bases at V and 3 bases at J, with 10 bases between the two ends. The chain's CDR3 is CASSVDEGNYEQYF. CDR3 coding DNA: TGTGCCAGCAGCGTAGATGAGGGAAACTACGAGCAGTACTTC.

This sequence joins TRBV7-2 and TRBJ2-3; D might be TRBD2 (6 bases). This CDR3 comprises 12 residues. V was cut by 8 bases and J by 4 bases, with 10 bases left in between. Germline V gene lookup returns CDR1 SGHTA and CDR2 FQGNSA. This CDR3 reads CASGRFADTQYF. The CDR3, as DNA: TGTGCCAGCGGGAGGTTCGCAGATACGCAGTATTTT.

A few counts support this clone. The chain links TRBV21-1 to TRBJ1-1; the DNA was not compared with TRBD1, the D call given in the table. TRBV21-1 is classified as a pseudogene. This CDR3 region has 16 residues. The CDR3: CASSKVSGGLNTEAFF. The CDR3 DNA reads TGTGCCAGCAGCAAAGTTTCTGGGGGCTTGAACACTGAAGCTTTCTTT.

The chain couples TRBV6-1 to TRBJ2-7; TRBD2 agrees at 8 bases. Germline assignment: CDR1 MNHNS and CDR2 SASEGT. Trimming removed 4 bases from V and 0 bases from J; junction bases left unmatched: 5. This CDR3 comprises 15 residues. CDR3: CASSARGGSSYEQYF. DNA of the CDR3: TGTGCCAGCAGTGCCCGGGGGGGTTCCTCCTACGAGCAGTACTTC.

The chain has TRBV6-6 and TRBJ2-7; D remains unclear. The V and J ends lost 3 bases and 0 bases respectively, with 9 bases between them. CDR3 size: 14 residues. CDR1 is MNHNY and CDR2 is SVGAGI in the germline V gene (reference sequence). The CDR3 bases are TGTGCCAGCAGTTATACCCAGTCCTCCTACGAGCAGTACTTC. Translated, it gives CASSYTQSSYEQYF.

CDR3 sequence reads: CASSGDSYSSTGELFF. The CDR3 coding sequence is TGTGCCAGCAGTGGAGACAGTTACTCGAGTACCGGGGAGCTGTTTTTT. The rearrangement uses TRBV6-1 and TRBJ2-2; D is perhaps TRBD1 (5 bases). The V gene's germline CDR1 is MNHNS and CDR2 SASEGT. Trimming removed 4 bases at V and 5 bases at J, with 17 bases between. This CDR3 is 16 amino acids long.

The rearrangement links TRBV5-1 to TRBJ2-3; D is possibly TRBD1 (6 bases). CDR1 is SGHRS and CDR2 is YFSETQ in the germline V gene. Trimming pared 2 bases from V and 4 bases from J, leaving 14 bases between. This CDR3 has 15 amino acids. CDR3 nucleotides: TGCGCCAGCAGCTTACAGACAGGATCGTCAGATACGCAGTATTTT. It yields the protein CASSLQTGSSDTQYF.

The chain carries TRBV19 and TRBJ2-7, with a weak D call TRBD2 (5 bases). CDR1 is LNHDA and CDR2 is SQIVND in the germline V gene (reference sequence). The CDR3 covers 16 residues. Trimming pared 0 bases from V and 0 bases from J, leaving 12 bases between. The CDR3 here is CASSIDRSGSSYEQYF. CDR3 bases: TGTGCCAGTAGTATAGATCGATCGGGGAGCTCCTACGAGCAGTACTTC. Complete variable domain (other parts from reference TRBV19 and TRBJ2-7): DGGITQSPKYLFRKEGQNVTLSCEQNLNHDAMYWYRQDPGQGLRLIYYSQIVNDFQKGDIAEGYSVSREKKESFPLTVTSAQKNPTAFYLCASSIDRSGSSYEQYFGPGTRLTVT.

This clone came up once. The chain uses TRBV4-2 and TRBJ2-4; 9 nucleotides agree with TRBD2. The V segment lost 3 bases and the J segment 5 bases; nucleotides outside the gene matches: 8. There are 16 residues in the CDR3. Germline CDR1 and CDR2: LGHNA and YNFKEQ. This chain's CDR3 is CASSQKREEWENIQYF. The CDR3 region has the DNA TGTGCCAGCAGCCAGAAGCGGGAGGAATGGGAAAACATTCAGTACTTC.